Listed below are T cell receptor beta chains from one sample, sequenced in a study of molecular identifiers for immune sequencing clone quantification. TCRdb independently ran MiXCR on the PCR reads; one entry per CDR3 protein. In the table there are about half a million distinct CDR3 sequences, around a fifth of which are singletons. Material: naive CD8+ T cells from blood, with Jurkat cell RNA spiked in. All receptors come from a human donor in good health. Some libraries in this study had Jurkat cell RNA spiked in. Both conserved end residues are part of each CDR3. The D gene is left open where the match is weak. The size field is filled for only some rows; it gives once, few, many or a size class.

v_call: TRBV13; d_call: TRBD2; clone_size: few; j_call: TRBJ2-2; cdr3_nt: TGTGCCAGCAGCTTAAGGGCGTCGGGACTAGCGAACACCGGGGAGCTGTTTTTT; cdr3_aa: CASSLRASGLANTGELFF
v_call: TRBV5-5; d_call: TRBD1; clone_size: many; j_call: TRBJ2-7; cdr3_nt: TGTGCCAGCAGCTGGACAGGGGGAGGTGCCTACGAGCAGTACTTC; cdr3_aa: CASSWTGGGAYEQYF
v_call: TRBV4-2; d_call: NA; clone_size: NA; j_call: TRBJ1-1; cdr3_nt: TGTGCCAGCAGCCAAGATGGGACAAAAAACACTGAAGCTTTCTTT; cdr3_aa: CASSQDGTKNTEAFF
v_call: TRBV10-3; d_call: TRBD2; clone_size: NA; j_call: TRBJ2-7; cdr3_nt: TGTGCCATCAGTTCAGGGCCGGGGGGAAACTACGAGCAGTACTTC; cdr3_aa: CAISSGPGGNYEQYF
v_call: TRBV29-1; d_call: NA; clone_size: many; j_call: TRBJ2-7; cdr3_nt: TGCAGCGCCATCGGGGAAGCCTACGAGCAGTACTTC; cdr3_aa: CSAIGEAYEQYF
v_call: TRBV30; d_call: TRBD1; clone_size: once; j_call: TRBJ2-5; cdr3_nt: TGTGCCTGGAGTGGTTTTTACCCGGGACAGGGGGTCGAGGAGACCCAGTACTTC; cdr3_aa: CAWSGFYPGQGVEETQYF
v_call: TRBV19; d_call: TRBD2; clone_size: few; j_call: TRBJ2-2; cdr3_nt: TGTGCCAGTAGTATAGATGGAGGGACTAGCGGGAGTCAGAACACCGGGGAGCTGTTTTTT; cdr3_aa: CASSIDGGTSGSQNTGELFF
v_call: TRBV19; d_call: NA; clone_size: NA; j_call: TRBJ2-4; cdr3_nt: TGTGCCAGTAGGGACTCCGAATGGCTCGCCAAAAACATTCAGTACTTC; cdr3_aa: CASRDSEWLAKNIQYF
v_call: TRBV20-1; d_call: NA; clone_size: many; j_call: TRBJ2-7; cdr3_nt: TGCAGTGCGAACCCCGGGACGGTTTCCTACGAGCAGTACTTC; cdr3_aa: CSANPGTVSYEQYF
v_call: TRBV20-1; d_call: TRBD2; clone_size: many; j_call: TRBJ2-7; cdr3_nt: TGCAGTGCTAGGACTAGCGGGACCTACGAGCAGTACTTC; cdr3_aa: CSARTSGTYEQYF
v_call: TRBV20-1; d_call: NA; clone_size: NA; j_call: TRBJ2-7; cdr3_nt: TGCAGTGCTAGACTTCCCAGCTCCTACGAGCAGTACTTC; cdr3_aa: CSARLPSSYEQYF
v_call: TRBV6-2/TRBV6-3; d_call: NA; clone_size: few; j_call: TRBJ2-1; cdr3_nt: TGTGCCAGCAGGGACGCACAGGGCTCCTACAATGAGCAGTTCTTC; cdr3_aa: CASRDAQGSYNEQFF
v_call: TRBV27; d_call: NA; clone_size: few; j_call: TRBJ2-5; cdr3_nt: TGTGCCAGCAGTTTATTCTCGGACGGGGAGACCCAGTACTTC; cdr3_aa: CASSLFSDGETQYF
v_call: TRBV9; d_call: NA; clone_size: NA; j_call: TRBJ2-3; cdr3_nt: TGTGCCAGCAGCGAGGACGGATTTAGCACATATACGCAGTATTTT; cdr3_aa: CASSEDGFSTYTQYF
v_call: TRBV27; d_call: NA; clone_size: NA; j_call: TRBJ2-6; cdr3_nt: TGTGCCAGCAGTTGGACGGGTCCCTCTGGGGCCAACGTCCTGACTTTC; cdr3_aa: CASSWTGPSGANVLTF
v_call: TRBV29-1; d_call: TRBD2; clone_size: many; j_call: TRBJ2-3; cdr3_nt: TGCAGCGTAGACCCCGGGACTAGCGGAACAGATACGCAGTATTTT; cdr3_aa: CSVDPGTSGTDTQYF
v_call: TRBV6-2/TRBV6-3; d_call: NA; clone_size: NA; j_call: TRBJ2-7; cdr3_nt: TGTGCCAGCAGTTACAGCGAGTCCAACTACCAATACGAGCAGTACTTC; cdr3_aa: CASSYSESNYQYEQYF
v_call: TRBV12-3/TRBV12-4; d_call: TRBD1; clone_size: many; j_call: TRBJ1-1; cdr3_nt: TGTGCCAGCAGCCTCGGACAGGGGTCCACTGAAGCTTTCTTT; cdr3_aa: CASSLGQGSTEAFF
v_call: TRBV25-1; d_call: NA; clone_size: NA; j_call: TRBJ2-1; cdr3_nt: TGTGCCAGCAGTGAATACGGGAAGAACTACAATGAGCAGTTCTTC; cdr3_aa: CASSEYGKNYNEQFF
v_call: TRBV4-1; d_call: NA; clone_size: NA; j_call: TRBJ1-1; cdr3_nt: TGCGCCAGCAGCCTCCGGGCAGGCTCGAACACTGAAGCTTTCTTT; cdr3_aa: CASSLRAGSNTEAFF
v_call: TRBV25-1; d_call: NA; clone_size: NA; j_call: TRBJ2-1; cdr3_nt: TGTGCCAGCAGTGGGAACCGTCGCGGGGTCGAGGAGCAGTTCTTC; cdr3_aa: CASSGNRRGVEEQFF
v_call: TRBV6-5; d_call: TRBD1; clone_size: few; j_call: TRBJ2-1; cdr3_nt: TGTGCCAGCAGTTATCCGGGACAGCGAACAAACCTCTCCTACAATGAGCAGTTCTTC; cdr3_aa: CASSYPGQRTNLSYNEQFF
v_call: TRBV12-3/TRBV12-4; d_call: NA; clone_size: NA; j_call: TRBJ1-5; cdr3_nt: TGTGCCACCAGATTCGGGGATAGCAATCAGTCCCAGCATTTT; cdr3_aa: CATRFGDSNQSQHF
v_call: TRBV28; d_call: TRBD1; clone_size: many; j_call: TRBJ1-5; cdr3_nt: TGTGCCAGCAGTTTTCCGGACAGGTTATTGGCCCAGCATTTT; cdr3_aa: CASSFPDRLLAQHF
v_call: TRBV13; d_call: NA; clone_size: few; j_call: TRBJ1-6; cdr3_nt: TGTGCCAGCAGCTTAGGGGGGCGGAATTCACCCCTCCACTTT; cdr3_aa: CASSLGGRNSPLHF
v_call: TRBV12-3/TRBV12-4; d_call: TRBD1; clone_size: few; j_call: TRBJ1-1; cdr3_nt: TGTGCCAGCAGCTCCTTCGACAGGGTAAACACTGAAGCTTTCTTT; cdr3_aa: CASSSFDRVNTEAFF
v_call: TRBV5-1; d_call: TRBD1; clone_size: NA; j_call: TRBJ2-7; cdr3_nt: TGCGCCAGCGGCCCGACAGGGGGGTACGAGCGGTACTTC; cdr3_aa: CASGPTGGYERYF
v_call: TRBV9; d_call: TRBD2; clone_size: few; j_call: TRBJ2-7; cdr3_nt: TGTGCCAGCAGCGTAGGTGGGACTAGCTCCTACGAGCAGTACTTC; cdr3_aa: CASSVGGTSSYEQYF
v_call: TRBV19; d_call: NA; clone_size: NA; j_call: TRBJ1-5; cdr3_nt: TGTGCCAGTAGCCCAGGGTTGGGGAGGGATCAGCCCCAGCATTTT; cdr3_aa: CASSPGLGRDQPQHF
v_call: TRBV28; d_call: NA; clone_size: few; j_call: TRBJ1-1; cdr3_nt: TGTGCCAGCAGTTTCAGGGAGCGGACTGAAGCTTTCTTT; cdr3_aa: CASSFRERTEAFF
v_call: TRBV7-2; d_call: NA; clone_size: many; j_call: TRBJ2-3; cdr3_nt: TGTGCCAGCAGCTTTCTGGCGGGGTCCGCAGATACGCAGTATTTT; cdr3_aa: CASSFLAGSADTQYF
v_call: TRBV4-2; d_call: NA; clone_size: many; j_call: TRBJ2-1; cdr3_nt: TGTGCCAGCAGCCAAGATGTTAGCGGAGTGCCCGATGAGCAGTTCTTC; cdr3_aa: CASSQDVSGVPDEQFF
v_call: TRBV14; d_call: NA; clone_size: few; j_call: TRBJ1-1; cdr3_nt: TGTGCCAGCAGCCAAGATTCCGTCGGCAGGGCCACTGAAGCTTTCTTT; cdr3_aa: CASSQDSVGRATEAFF
v_call: TRBV20-1; d_call: TRBD2; clone_size: NA; j_call: TRBJ2-7; cdr3_nt: TGCAGTGCGCCAACTAGCGGGAGGGAGCTGGTCTACGAGCAGTACTTC; cdr3_aa: CSAPTSGRELVYEQYF
v_call: TRBV7-9; d_call: TRBD2; clone_size: many; j_call: TRBJ2-2; cdr3_nt: TGTGCCAGCAGCTCGACGCCGGGACTAGATCTCACCGGGGAGCTGTTTTTT; cdr3_aa: CASSSTPGLDLTGELFF
v_call: TRBV13; d_call: NA; clone_size: few; j_call: TRBJ1-3; cdr3_nt: TGTGCCAGCAGCTTAGGGGGTCGGGGTTTTGGAAACACCATATATTTT; cdr3_aa: CASSLGGRGFGNTIYF
v_call: TRBV29-1; d_call: NA; clone_size: many; j_call: TRBJ1-2; cdr3_nt: TGCAGCGTTGAAGATCAGGTCAGGGGAATTGGCTACACCTTC; cdr3_aa: CSVEDQVRGIGYTF
v_call: TRBV7-6; d_call: NA; clone_size: once; j_call: TRBJ2-5; cdr3_nt: TGTGCCAGCAGCTTCGAGGATACAGCCACTTACCAAGAGACCCAGTACTTC; cdr3_aa: CASSFEDTATYQETQYF
v_call: TRBV5-1; d_call: TRBD1; clone_size: many; j_call: TRBJ2-6; cdr3_nt: TGCGCCAGCAGCTTCGACAGGGTTGGGGCCAACGTCCTGACTTTC; cdr3_aa: CASSFDRVGANVLTF
v_call: TRBV11-2; d_call: TRBD2; clone_size: many; j_call: TRBJ2-7; cdr3_nt: TGTGCCAGCAGCCCGAGTCCCGGGACTAGCTACGAGCAGTACTTC; cdr3_aa: CASSPSPGTSYEQYF
v_call: TRBV7-2; d_call: NA; clone_size: many; j_call: TRBJ2-7; cdr3_nt: TGTGCCAGCAGACATTCTTGGGAGCAGTACTTC; cdr3_aa: CASRHSWEQYF
v_call: TRBV7-2; d_call: TRBD1; clone_size: many; j_call: TRBJ2-3; cdr3_nt: TGTGCCAGCAGCCAGGGCCAGGGGGCATTTATTGATACGCAGTATTTT; cdr3_aa: CASSQGQGAFIDTQYF
v_call: TRBV27; d_call: NA; clone_size: many; j_call: TRBJ1-1; cdr3_nt: TGTGCCAGCAGTTTCGGGAAAAGTACTGAAGCTTTCTTT; cdr3_aa: CASSFGKSTEAFF
v_call: TRBV29-1; d_call: NA; clone_size: many; j_call: TRBJ2-3; cdr3_nt: TGCAGCGTGGGCCGCACAGATACGCAGTATTTT; cdr3_aa: CSVGRTDTQYF
v_call: TRBV14; d_call: NA; clone_size: few; j_call: TRBJ1-2; cdr3_nt: TGTGCCAGCAGCCAAGTTTATCAGGGAGATGGCTACACCTTC; cdr3_aa: CASSQVYQGDGYTF